These 15 T cell receptor beta chains were all obtained from the same sample, sequenced in a study (dated by TCRdb to 2021 to 2024). The library was made by the immunoSEQ multiplex PCR assay. The immuneACCESS repertoire file appears here via TCRdb, limited to in-frame rearrangements. These files lack a portion of the clones; in checked studies, under half of the deficit traces to unresolved V genes, and the cause of the others is not known. The sample profile shows tens of thousands of clones; roughly 95% of them were found once. Around 4.5% of the sample belongs to the ten largest clones. The specimen sequenced was PBMCs. These TCRs come from a man aged 35-49 years with rheumatoid arthritis.

This chain links TRBV11-2 with TRBJ1-4; TRBD1 is a possible D gene (5 bases). The CDR3 sequence is 15 residues long. CDR1 and CDR2 from the germline V gene are SGHAT and FQNNGV. V lost 3 bases and J lost 5, with 13 bases in between. CDR3 nucleotides: TGTGCCAGCAGCTTGGCGGATCCAGGGAATGAAAAACTGTTTTTT. As protein: CASSLADPGNEKLFF.

The chain combines TRBV6-4 with TRBJ1-2; D is unresolved. The germline CDR1 and CDR2 sequences are MRHNA and SNTAGT. This CDR3 region has 12 residues. V shed 2 bases and J shed 6 bases, with 7 bases lying between them. CDR3 sequence reads: CASSDVGDGYTF. In DNA form, the CDR3 reads TGTGCCAGCAGTGACGTCGGGGATGGCTACACCTTC.

This chain uses TRBV11-2 with TRBJ1-2; tentatively, D is TRBD1 (6 bases). Germline lookup yields CDR1 SGHAT and CDR2 FQNNGV. V shed 6 bases and J shed 4 bases, with 15 bases lying between them. This CDR3 region has 14 residues. This chain's CDR3 is CASSLHSGVYGYTF. The CDR3 DNA reads as TGTGCCAGCAGTTTACACTCAGGGGTCTATGGCTACACCTTC. Full variable domain (outside the CDR3, taken from reference TRBV11-2 and TRBJ1-2): EAGVAQSPRYKIIEKRQSVAFWCNPISGHATLYWYQQILGQGPKLLIQFQNNGVVDDSQLPKDRFSAERLKGVDSTLKIQPAKLEDSAVYLCASSLHSGVYGYTFGSGTRLTVV.

This clone appeared a few times. The CDR3 spells CASSLGGDEQYF. CDR3 DNA: TGTGCCAGCAGCTTAGGGGGGGACGAGCAGTACTTC. The V call is TRBV7-9, the J call TRBJ2-7; D is possibly TRBD2 (6 bases). Germline V lookup: CDR1 SEHNR, CDR2 FQNEAQ (reference sequence). V lost 1 base to trimming and J lost 5 bases, with 6 bases between them. The CDR3 loop spans 12 amino acids.

The chain is built from TRBV14 and TRBJ1-4; TRBD1 aligns across 8 bases. The germline V gene has CDR1 SGHDN and CDR2 FVKESK. There are 15 residues in the CDR3. The V gene end was trimmed by 4 bases and the J gene end by 8 bases; junction bases not matched to a gene: 9. The CDR3 is CASSRGTGGREKLFF. CDR3 in DNA: TGTGCCAGCAGCCGGGGTACAGGGGGTAGAGAAAAACTGTTTTTT. The variable domain in full, with the rest retrieved from reference TRBV14 and TRBJ1-4, is EAGVTQFPSHSVIEKGQTVTLRCDPISGHDNLYWYRRVMGKEIKFLLHFVKESKQDESGMPNNRFLAERTGGTYSTLKVQPAELEDSGVYFCASSRGTGGREKLFFGSGTQLSVL.

This clone was recorded once. This sequence joins TRBV28 and TRBJ2-7; D is possibly TRBD1 or TRBD2 (5 bases each). Per the germline V gene, CDR1 is MDHEN and CDR2 is SYDVKM. Trimming stripped 7 bases from V and 3 bases from J, with 13 bases between. The CDR3 is 13 residues long. The CDR3 spells CASNPGQGYEQYF. CDR3 nucleotides: TGTGCCAGCAATCCGGGGCAGGGCTACGAGCAGTACTTC.

The gene calls are TRBV5-6 and TRBJ2-5; 9 nucleotides agree with TRBD2. The CDR3 extends over 18 amino acids. Trimming cost V 4 bases and J 0 bases; bases outside gene matches: 13. From germline, CDR1 is SGHDT and CDR2 YYEEEE. This CDR3 reads CASSLWGRLAAYQETQYF. In nucleotides, the CDR3 is TGTGCCAGCAGCCTGTGGGGTAGACTAGCGGCCTACCAAGAGACCCAGTACTTC.

The chain employs TRBV28 and TRBJ1-2; D is ambiguous. Germline CDR1 reads MDHEN; CDR2 reads SYDVKM. CDR3 size: 12 residues. Between the trimmed V and J ends, which lost 1 base and 0 bases, there was a span of 0 bases. Written as DNA, the CDR3 is TGTGCCAGCAGTTTATCTAACTATGGCTACACCTTC. Translation: CASSLSNYGYTF.

This clone was recorded only once. The chain combines TRBV5-1 with TRBJ2-1, with 10 positions matching TRBD2. The CDR3 consists of 16 residues. Trimming at V came to 5 bases and at J to 4 bases, leaving 9 bases not matched to a gene. Germline CDR1 is SGHRS and CDR2 is YFSETQ. Here the CDR3 reads CASRTSGTSAYNEQFF. The CDR3 region has the DNA TGCGCCAGCAGGACATCCGGGACTAGCGCTTACAATGAGCAGTTCTTC.

V is TRBV7-2 and J is TRBJ1-5, with D possibly being TRBD1 (6 bases). Germline V gene lookup returns CDR1 SGHTA and CDR2 FQGNSA. V was pared by 5 bases and J by 6 bases, with 20 bases between. This CDR3 has 16 amino acids. This CDR3 is CASSTNQGRLGQPQHF. The CDR3 nucleotides are TGTGCCAGCAGCACTAATCAGGGGCGGTTGGGTCAGCCCCAGCATTTT.

This clone was seen only a few times. The chain links TRBV4-3 to TRBJ2-2; D is perhaps TRBD1 (5 bases). The CDR3 covers 16 residues. V shed 1 base and J shed 0 bases, with 9 bases lying between them. Germline values: CDR1 LGHNA, CDR2 YSLEER. In DNA, the CDR3 is TGCGCCAGCAGCCAAGTAACAGGAACGAACACCGGGGAGCTGTTTTTT. Protein: CASSQVTGTNTGELFF.

The chain carries TRBV5-8 and TRBJ2-7, with TRBD2 as a possible D gene (5 bases). Trimming pared 2 bases from V and 7 bases from J, leaving 7 bases between. The CDR3 runs 11 residues. Looked up from germline, CDR1 is SGHTS and CDR2 is YDEGEE. The CDR3 nucleotides are TGTGCCAGCAGCTTCCGGACTGAGCAGTACTTC. It yields the protein CASSFRTEQYF.

The CDR3 is CASSPPRPDRLGNNQPQHF. In DNA form, the CDR3 reads TGTGCCAGCAGCCCCCCCCGCCCAGACAGGCTAGGGAACAATCAGCCCCAGCATTTT. V and J are TRBV7-3 and TRBJ1-5; maybe TRBD1 (6 bases). Germline lookup yields CDR1 SGHTA and CDR2 FQGTGA. This CDR3 spans 19 amino acids. V lost 5 bases and J lost 3, with 26 bases in between.

The CDR3 DNA reads TGTGCCAGTAGGTACCGGGACGGCCTCAAAACTTTCTTT. Protein product: CASRYRDGLKTFF. This chain links TRBV19 with TRBJ1-1; TRBD1 might be the D (5 bases). Per germline, CDR1 LNHDA and CDR2 SQIVND (reference sequence). Trimming took 6 bases from V and 12 from J, leaving 20 bases between them. The CDR3 runs to 13 residues.

This chain links TRBV20-1 with TRBJ1-2; 7 bases line up with TRBD1. Trimming cost V 3 bases and J 4 bases; bases outside gene matches: 8. The CDR3 covers 14 residues. Germline V gene sequence: CDR1 DFQATT, CDR2 SNEGSKA (reference sequence). The CDR3 DNA follows: TGCAGTGCTAGTGCTCCGGCAGGGGGCTATGGCTACACCTTC. It codes for CSASAPAGGYGYTF.